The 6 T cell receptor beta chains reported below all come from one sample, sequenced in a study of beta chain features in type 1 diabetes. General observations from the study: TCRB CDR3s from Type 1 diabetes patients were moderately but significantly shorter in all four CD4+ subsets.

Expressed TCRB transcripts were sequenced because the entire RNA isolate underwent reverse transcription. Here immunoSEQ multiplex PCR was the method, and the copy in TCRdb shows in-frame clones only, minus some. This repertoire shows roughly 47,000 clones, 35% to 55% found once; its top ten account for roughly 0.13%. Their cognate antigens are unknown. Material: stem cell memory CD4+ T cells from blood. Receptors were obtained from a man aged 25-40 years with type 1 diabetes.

DNA for the CDR3: TGTGCCAGCGGGATAGCGGGAGGGGAAGGGGAGCTGTTTTTT. As protein: CASGIAGGEGELFF. J is TRBJ2-2 and V is TRBV28; TRBD2 matches 11 bases. The V segment lost 8 bases and the J segment 8 bases; nucleotides outside the gene matches: 7. The CDR3 contains 14 residues. CDR1 MDHEN and CDR2 SYDVKM come from the germline V gene.

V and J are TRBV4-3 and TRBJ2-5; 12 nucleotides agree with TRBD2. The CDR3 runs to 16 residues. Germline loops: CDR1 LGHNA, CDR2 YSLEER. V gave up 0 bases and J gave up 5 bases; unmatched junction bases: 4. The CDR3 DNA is TGCGCCAGCAGCCAAGATCTAGCGGGAGGGCGCGAGACCCAGTACTTC. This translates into CASSQDLAGGRETQYF.

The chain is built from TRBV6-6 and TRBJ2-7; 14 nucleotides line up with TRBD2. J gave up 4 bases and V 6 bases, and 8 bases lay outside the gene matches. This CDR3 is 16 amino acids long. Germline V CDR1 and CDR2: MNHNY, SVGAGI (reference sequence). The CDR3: CASRGTSGSPHYEQYF. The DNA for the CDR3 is TGTGCCAGCAGGGGGACTAGCGGGAGTCCTCATTACGAGCAGTACTTC.

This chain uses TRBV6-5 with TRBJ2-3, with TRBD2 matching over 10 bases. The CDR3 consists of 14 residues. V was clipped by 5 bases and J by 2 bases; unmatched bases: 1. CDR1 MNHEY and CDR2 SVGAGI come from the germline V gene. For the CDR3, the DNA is TGTGCCAGCAGTCTAGCGGGAGTCACAGATACGCAGTATTTT. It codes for CASSLAGVTDTQYF.

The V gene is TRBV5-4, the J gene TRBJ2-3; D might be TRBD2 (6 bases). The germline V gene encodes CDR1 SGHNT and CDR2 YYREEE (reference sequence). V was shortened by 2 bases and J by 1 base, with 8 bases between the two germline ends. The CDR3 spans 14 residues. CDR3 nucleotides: TGTGCCAGCAGCTTCCGCGGGGGCACAGATACGCAGTATTTT. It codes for CASSFRGGTDTQYF.

The CDR3 sequence: CASSLGGQGVDEQYF. The CDR3 nucleotides are TGCGCCAGCAGCCTGGGGGGACAGGGAGTGGACGAGCAGTACTTC. The rearrangement joins TRBV5-1 to TRBJ2-7; 9 bases match TRBD1. Looked up from germline, CDR1 is SGHRS and CDR2 is YFSETQ. The CDR3 loop spans 15 amino acids. V lost 4 bases, J lost 5 bases, and 10 bases stayed unmatched.